These 12 T cell receptor beta chains share one sample of origin, sequenced in a study of T cell changes during pregnancy in multiple sclerosis. Assay: immunoSEQ multiplex PCR; the TCRdb copy retains only in-frame clones and omits some. The sample lists about 40,000 clones; about 91% were seen once. The sample here was CD4+ T cells from peripheral blood mononuclear cells, taken before pregnancy. The receptors were sampled from a female donor with multiple sclerosis, enrolled in a pregnancy study.

This clone was observed a handful of times. This sequence joins TRBV29-1 and TRBJ1-5, with 7 bases aligning to TRBD1. Germline CDR1 and CDR2: SQVTM and ANQGSEA. CDR3 length equals 12 residues. With V trimmed by 7 bases and J by 5 bases, 5 bases remained unmatched. The CDR3 protein is CSARTGDQPQHF. In nucleotides, the CDR3 is TGCAGCGCTAGGACAGGCGATCAGCCCCAGCATTTT.

The rearrangement links TRBV19 to TRBJ2-1, with 11 bases fitting TRBD2. The V and J ends lost 0 bases and 5 bases, in that order; junction bases with no gene match: 6. The CDR3 spans 17 residues. Germline CDR1 reads LNHDA; CDR2 reads SQIVND (reference sequence). CDR3 loop: CASSIDPGTSGHNEQFF. The DNA of the CDR3 is TGTGCCAGTAGTATAGACCCCGGGACTAGCGGACACAATGAGCAGTTCTTC.

The chain combines TRBV2 with TRBJ2-2; D is perhaps TRBD1 (5 bases). CDR3 length: 14 residues. Germline CDR1 reads SNHLY; CDR2 reads FYNNEI. Trimming pared 6 bases from V and 3 bases from J, leaving 11 bases between. In nucleotides, the CDR3 is TGTGCCAGCAGAAGGACATATGACACCGGGGAGCTGTTTTTT. This encodes CASRRTYDTGELFF.

This chain joins TRBV5-5 and TRBJ2-1, with D perhaps matching TRBD1 (7 bases). The ends were cut back, 4 bases at V and 7 bases at J, with 15 bases in the middle. Germline lookup yields CDR1 SGHKS and CDR2 YYEKEE (reference sequence). This CDR3 region has 14 residues. For the CDR3, the DNA is TGTGCCAGCAGCCGAGGGGCAGGGGGGAATGAGCAGTTCTTC. Protein sequence: CASSRGAGGNEQFF.

V gene TRBV6-5 combines with J gene TRBJ2-3; D not certain. Trimming shortened V by 5 bases and J by 2 bases, and 14 bases separated the two germline ends. CDR1 MNHEY and CDR2 SVGAGI come from the germline V gene. The CDR3 sequence is 15 residues long. The CDR3 loop is CASSLLAESTDTQYF. CDR3 nucleotide sequence: TGTGCCAGCAGTCTCCTGGCAGAATCCACAGATACGCAGTATTTT.

Remarks on this clone: Other DNA sequences in the same sample also yield this CDR3. This chain uses TRBV28 with TRBJ1-5; TRBD1 matches 7 bases. V dropped 3 bases and J dropped 13; count of bases not matched to a gene: 6. This CDR3 spans 12 amino acids. Germline V CDR1 and CDR2: MDHEN, SYDVKM. The CDR3 loop is CASSLIRGPQHF. The CDR3 DNA follows: TGTGCCAGCAGTTTGATAAGGGGGCCTCAGCATTTT.

The chain joins TRBV4-3 to TRBJ2-3, with D tentatively TRBD2 (6 bases). CDR1 is LGHNA, CDR2 YSLEER, per germline. CDR3 length: 15 amino acids. V lost 0 bases to trimming and J lost 3 bases, with 10 bases between them. Written as DNA, the CDR3 is TGCGCCAGCAGCCAAGACCGGAGGGCGACAGATACGCAGTATTTT. This gives the protein CASSQDRRATDTQYF.

J is TRBJ1-4 and V is TRBV7-2; D uncertain. V lost 0 bases, J lost 5 bases, and 16 bases lay in between. The germline gives CDR1 SGHTA, CDR2 FQGNSA. The CDR3 runs 17 residues. CDR3 region: CASSLAALRVFNEKLFF. The CDR3 nucleotides are TGTGCCAGCAGCTTAGCAGCCCTGAGAGTTTTCAATGAAAAACTGTTTTTT.

The CDR3 DNA follows: TGTGCCAGCAGCTTAGGACAGGAGTTATCTTTTTCCTACGAGCAGTACTTC. Its protein product is CASSLGQELSFSYEQYF. The chain carries TRBV7-9 and TRBJ2-7; D possibly corresponds to TRBD1 (6 bases). The CDR3 extends over 17 amino acids. Germline V gene lookup returns CDR1 SEHNR and CDR2 FQNEAQ (reference sequence). The ends were cut back, 1 base at V and 1 base at J, with 17 bases in the middle.

As DNA, the CDR3 is TGCGCCACCTCACCGGAAGGGGATACTGAAGCTTTCTTT. Its protein is CATSPEGDTEAFF. The chain employs TRBV5-1 and TRBJ1-1, with D tentatively TRBD1 (5 bases). CDR1 is SGHRS, CDR2 YFSETQ, per germline. This CDR3 region has 13 residues. Trimming took 9 bases from V and 5 from J, leaving 17 bases between them.

DNA of the CDR3: TGTGCCAGCAGCTGGACAACCCAAGAGACCCAGTACTTC. Amino acids: CASSWTTQETQYF. This chain connects TRBV5-6 to TRBJ2-5; D is possibly TRBD1 (5 bases). Germline CDR1 is SGHDT and CDR2 is YYEEEE. The V gene lost 3 bases and the J gene lost 1 base, with 7 bases spanning the gap. There are 13 residues in the CDR3.

The rearrangement uses TRBV6-5 and TRBJ2-7; 8 bases match TRBD1. Germline V gene sequence: CDR1 MNHEY, CDR2 SVGAGI. The CDR3 covers 13 residues. V trimming: 6 bases; J trimming: 6 bases; junction bases outside the gene matches: 7. The CDR3 DNA reads as TGTGCCAGCAGCCCCGCAGGGGGCAGCGAGCAGTACTTC. Its translation is CASSPAGGSEQYF.